This T cell receptor (beta chain) was found in a study of cytomegalovirus exposure and HLA in healthy donors. Background on the study: Of the donors genotyped, about 410 in all, about 80% fell in the Caucasian-associated ancestry cluster.

The CDR3 loop spans 19 amino acids. CDR1 MNHNS and CDR2 SASEGT come from the germline V gene. Germline trimming cut 0 bases from V and 0 bases from J; bases unmatched to any gene: 10. With 60 Vbeta and 13 Jbeta primers, the PCR was carried out. Sequencing used immunoSEQ multiplex PCR; TCRdb keeps in-frame clones, though not all of them. The sample holds some 200,000 clones, around four fifths seen once. V is TRBV6-1 and J is TRBJ2-2, with 7 positions matching TRBD2. The sequenced sample consisted of PBMCs. The sequence was obtained from a woman aged 55-69 years in good health and CMV-seropositive. CDR3 coding DNA: TGTGCCAGCAGTGAAGCGCTTCGGGGGGTTGCCACGAACACCGGGGAGCTGTTTTTT. Translated, it gives CASSEALRGVATNTGELFF.